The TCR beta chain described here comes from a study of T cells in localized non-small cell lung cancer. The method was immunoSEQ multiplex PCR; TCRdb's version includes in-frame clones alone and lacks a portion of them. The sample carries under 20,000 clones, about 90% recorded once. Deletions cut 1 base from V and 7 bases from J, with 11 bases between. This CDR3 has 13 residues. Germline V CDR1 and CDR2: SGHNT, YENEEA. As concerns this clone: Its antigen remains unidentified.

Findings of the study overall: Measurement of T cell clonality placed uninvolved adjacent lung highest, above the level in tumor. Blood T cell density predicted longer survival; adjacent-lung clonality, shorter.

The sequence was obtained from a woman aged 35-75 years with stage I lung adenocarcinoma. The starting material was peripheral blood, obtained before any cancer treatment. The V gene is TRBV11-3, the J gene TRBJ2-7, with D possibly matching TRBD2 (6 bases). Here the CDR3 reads CASSLVPGREQYF. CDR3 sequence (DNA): TGTGCCAGCAGCTTAGTCCCGGGGAGGGAGCAGTACTTC.